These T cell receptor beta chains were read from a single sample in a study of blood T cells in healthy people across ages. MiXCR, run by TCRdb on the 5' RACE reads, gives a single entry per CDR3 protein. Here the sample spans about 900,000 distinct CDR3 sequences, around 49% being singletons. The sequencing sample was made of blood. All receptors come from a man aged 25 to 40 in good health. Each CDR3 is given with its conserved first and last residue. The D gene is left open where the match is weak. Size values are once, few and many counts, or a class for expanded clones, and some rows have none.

CDR3 DNA: TGTGCCAGCAATCGCCCAGGGAACTATGGCTACACCTTC
CDR3 protein: CASNRPGNYGYTF
V gene: TRBV6-5
D gene: .
clone size: few
J gene: TRBJ1-2

CDR3 DNA: TGTGCCAGCAGCTTACCCGACTGGCCCACTAGCACAGATACGCAGTATTTT
CDR3 protein: CASSLPDWPTSTDTQYF
V gene: TRBV7-9
D gene: .
clone size: .
J gene: TRBJ2-3

CDR3 DNA: TGTGCCATCAGTGATAGGAGGACAGGGGCAAACTATGGCTACACCTTC
CDR3 protein: CAISDRRTGANYGYTF
V gene: TRBV10-3
D gene: TRBD1
clone size: .
J gene: TRBJ1-2

CDR3 DNA: TGTGCCAGCAGTGATATCGGGTGGTACGGGGAGCTGTTTTTT
CDR3 protein: CASSDIGWYGELFF
V gene: TRBV6-2/TRBV6-3
D gene: .
clone size: .
J gene: TRBJ2-2

CDR3 DNA: TGTGCCAGCAGACAAGGATGGGGAGACACTGAAGCTTTCTTT
CDR3 protein: CASRQGWGDTEAFF
V gene: TRBV28
D gene: .
clone size: .
J gene: TRBJ1-1

CDR3 DNA: TGTGCCAGCAGCTCACTAGCGGGGTATCTTAATGAGCAGTTCTTC
CDR3 protein: CASSSLAGYLNEQFF
V gene: TRBV7-2
D gene: TRBD2
clone size: .
J gene: TRBJ2-1

CDR3 DNA: TGCGCCAGCAGCTCCGTGGGGACGGAGACCCAGTACTTC
CDR3 protein: CASSSVGTETQYF
V gene: TRBV5-1
D gene: .
clone size: .
J gene: TRBJ2-5

CDR3 DNA: TGTGCCAGCAGTTTCCGGGCGGGACCTCCCTATGGCTACACCTTC
CDR3 protein: CASSFRAGPPYGYTF
V gene: TRBV27
D gene: .
clone size: few
J gene: TRBJ1-2

CDR3 DNA: TGTGCCAGCAGCGTAGCTGCGGGACAGGGGGCAGGGGAGCAGTTCTTC
CDR3 protein: CASSVAAGQGAGEQFF
V gene: TRBV9
D gene: TRBD1
clone size: .
J gene: TRBJ2-1

CDR3 DNA: TGCGCCAGCAGAAAAGGGACGGGCTATGGCTACACCTTC
CDR3 protein: CASRKGTGYGYTF
V gene: TRBV5-1
D gene: .
clone size: .
J gene: TRBJ1-2

CDR3 DNA: TGTGCCAGCAGGAAAGGGGAGACCCAGTACTTC
CDR3 protein: CASRKGETQYF
V gene: TRBV12-3/TRBV12-4
D gene: .
clone size: .
J gene: TRBJ2-5

CDR3 DNA: TGTGCCAGCAGTGAAGTCAGGGACAATCAGCCCCAGCATTTT
CDR3 protein: CASSEVRDNQPQHF
V gene: TRBV2
D gene: .
clone size: .
J gene: TRBJ1-5

CDR3 DNA: TGTGCCAGCAGCTCTAGTACCGGGACGGTATACGAGCAGTACTTC
CDR3 protein: CASSSSTGTVYEQYF
V gene: TRBV9
D gene: .
clone size: .
J gene: TRBJ2-7

CDR3 DNA: TGTGCCAGCACCAGGGTAGGAGCCTCGGAGGGCACTGAAGCTTTCTTT
CDR3 protein: CASTRVGASEGTEAFF
V gene: TRBV6-5
D gene: .
clone size: .
J gene: TRBJ1-1

CDR3 DNA: TGTGCCAGCTCACTCCTTTCCCAGGGCGGAGAGACCCAGTACTTC
CDR3 protein: CASSLLSQGGETQYF
V gene: TRBV18
D gene: .
clone size: few
J gene: TRBJ2-5

CDR3 DNA: TGCGCCAGCAGCCAAGAGGTCTCCAACACAGATACGCAGTATTTT
CDR3 protein: CASSQEVSNTDTQYF
V gene: TRBV4-1
D gene: .
clone size: many
J gene: TRBJ2-3

CDR3 DNA: TGCAGTGCTAGTCCAGGGGAATACTCCTACAATGAGCAGTTCTTC
CDR3 protein: CSASPGEYSYNEQFF
V gene: TRBV20-1
D gene: .
clone size: .
J gene: TRBJ2-1

CDR3 DNA: TGTGCCATCAGTGGTAAAGGGACAGAATATAATTCACCCCTCCACTTT
CDR3 protein: CAISGKGTEYNSPLHF
V gene: TRBV10-3
D gene: TRBD1
clone size: .
J gene: TRBJ1-6

CDR3 DNA: TGTGCCAGCAGTTTATACCAGGGGGAGTCCCAAGAGACCCAGTACTTC
CDR3 protein: CASSLYQGESQETQYF
V gene: TRBV27
D gene: TRBD1
clone size: .
J gene: TRBJ2-5

CDR3 DNA: TGTGCCAGCAGCTTAGAACCTCCGGGGGGCGCCGACGGAAAACTGTTTTTT
CDR3 protein: CASSLEPPGGADGKLFF
V gene: TRBV7-2
D gene: .
clone size: few
J gene: TRBJ1-4